This T cell receptor (beta chain) was found in a study of T cell responses to AZD1222 COVID-19 vaccine. From germline, CDR1 is LNHDA and CDR2 SQIVND (reference sequence). V lost 7 bases and J lost 5, with 8 bases in between. This CDR3 contains 11 residues. Assay: immunoSEQ multiplex PCR; the TCRdb copy retains only in-frame clones and omits some. The data show about 180,000 clones, around nine tenths seen once. This TCR was recovered from an adult in good health. The gene calls are TRBV19 and TRBJ1-1, with D maybe TRBD1 (5 bases). The sample was peripheral blood, taken on day 0 of AZD1222 vaccination. In nucleotides, the CDR3 is TGTGCCAGTAACCGGGGGACTGAAGCTTTCTTT. Translating it yields CASNRGTEAFF. Using reference TRBV19 and TRBJ1-1 for the parts outside the CDR3, the full variable domain is DGGITQSPKYLFRKEGQNVTLSCEQNLNHDAMYWYRQDPGQGLRLIYYSQIVNDFQKGDIAEGYSVSREKKESFPLTVTSAQKNPTAFYLCASNRGTEAFFGQGTRLTVV.